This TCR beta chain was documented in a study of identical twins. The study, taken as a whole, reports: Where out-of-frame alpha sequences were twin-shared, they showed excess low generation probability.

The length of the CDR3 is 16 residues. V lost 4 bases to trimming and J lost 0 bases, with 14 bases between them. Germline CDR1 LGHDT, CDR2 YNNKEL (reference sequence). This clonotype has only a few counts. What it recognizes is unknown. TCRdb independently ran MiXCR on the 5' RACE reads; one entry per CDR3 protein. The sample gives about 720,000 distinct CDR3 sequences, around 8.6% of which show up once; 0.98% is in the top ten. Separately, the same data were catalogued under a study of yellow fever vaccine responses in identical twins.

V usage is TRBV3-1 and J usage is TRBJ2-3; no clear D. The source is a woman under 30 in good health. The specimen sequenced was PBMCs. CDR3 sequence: CASSRRIAQSTDTQYF. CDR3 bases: TGTGCCAGCAGCCGACGGATAGCTCAAAGCACAGATACGCAGTATTTT.